The clone carrying this TCR beta chain showed up just once. One end of the junction fails to match germline, which may point to a read error. The sample is drawn from a study of cytomegalovirus exposure and HLA in healthy donors. This CDR3 is built from 17 residues. Germline CDR1 is SEHNR and CDR2 is FQNEAQ (reference sequence). In the PCR, 60 Vbeta and 13 Jbeta primers were used. The protocol was immunoSEQ multiplex PCR, while the TCRdb copy is restricted to in-frame clones and leaves out a portion. The sample contains 200,000 to 250,000 clones, about 84% of which appear only once. The gene calls are TRBV7-9 and TRBJ2-4; tentatively, D is TRBD2 (6 bases). The material sequenced was PBMCs. This sequence was found in a human donor in good health. In DNA, the CDR3 is TGTTCCAGCAGCTTTCCACCGGGAGCTCTAGCCAAAAACATTCAGTACTTC. Residues: CSSSFPPGALAKNIQYF. Together with reference TRBV7-9 and TRBJ2-4, the CDR3 gives the full variable domain: DTGVSQNPRHKITKRGQNVTFRCDPISEHNRLYWYRQTLGQGPEFLTYFQNEAQLEKSRLLSDRFSAERPKGSFSTLEIQRTEQGDSAMYLCSSSFPPGALAKNIQYFGAGTRLSVL.